The clone carrying this T cell receptor (beta chain) came up a few times. Clones were sequenced by immunoSEQ multiplex PCR, and TCRdb holds only the in-frame ones, with some missing. The sample records a few hundred thousand clones, 89% being singletons. The record originates from a study of blood T cell repertoires in COVID-19. Study at large: The cDNA or gDNA used as material had been derived from T cells, B-cell-depleted T cells, or PBMCs.

Participants' reported clinical history set cohort assignment. Those designated as exposed participants met a COVID-19 case within 2 weeks before study entry. Unmatched junction bases numbered 13, after V lost 4 bases and J lost 0 bases. Germline CDR1 and CDR2: MNHEY and SMNVEV (reference sequence). The CDR3 runs 19 residues. This TCR was recovered from a woman in her 50s who had been exposed to COVID-19. The V and J genes are TRBV27 and TRBJ1-5, with 9 positions matching TRBD1. Specimen: PBMCs or T cells enriched from blood (not recorded which). CDR3 DNA: TGTGCCAGCAGTTACTGGGGACAGGGCCGCACCTATAGCAATCAGCCCCAGCATTTT. This sequence encodes CASSYWGQGRTYSNQPQHF.